The 19 T cell receptor beta chains in this list originate from one sample, sequenced in a study of T-cell memory formation after mild COVID-19. TCRdb re-called the 5' RACE reads with MiXCR, one entry per CDR3 protein. Of 200,000 to 250,000 distinct CDR3 sequences listed, over 9% were seen once; the top ten hold 3.5%. Sequenced material: PBMCs or a T cell subset sorted from them (not recorded which). The receptors were sampled from a man between 18 and 29 years old who had mild COVID-19 (a few samples of this study predate the infection). Cell type and time point are not known.

In this sample, this clonotype turned up a few times. This sequence joins TRBV7-9 and TRBJ1-1; D remains ambiguous. The germline gives CDR1 SEHNR, CDR2 FQNEAQ (reference sequence). The CDR3 spans 12 residues. Trimming removed 5 bases at V and 6 bases at J, with 10 bases between. CDR3: CASSLDVPEAFF. The DNA of the CDR3 is TGTGCCAGCAGCCTAGATGTCCCTGAAGCTTTCTTT.

This chain uses TRBV5-1 with TRBJ2-3; 7 bases fit TRBD1. Trimming at V came to 3 bases and at J to 2 bases, leaving 12 bases not matched to a gene. CDR3 length: 17 amino acids. Germline V gene lookup returns CDR1 SGHRS and CDR2 YFSETQ. CDR3 sequence (DNA): TGCGCCAGCAGCTCGTGGGCCCGACAGGGACCCACAGATACGCAGTATTTT. This sequence encodes CASSSWARQGPTDTQYF.

This chain uses TRBV20-1 with TRBJ1-1; D call uncertain. CDR1 is DFQATT, CDR2 SNEGSKA, per germline (reference sequence). The CDR3 length is 15 residues. V was shortened by 0 bases and J by 1 base, with 12 bases between the two germline ends. CDR3 region: CSARDAPSKNTEAFF. The CDR3 DNA sequence: TGCAGTGCTAGAGACGCCCCATCAAAGAACACTGAAGCTTTCTTT.

This clonotype has just a few counts. The chain links TRBV5-5 to TRBJ2-1, with D uncertain. The CDR3 length is 18 residues. Trimming cost V 0 bases and J 0 bases, with 16 bases left between them. CDR1 and CDR2 from the germline V gene are SGHKS and YYEKEE (reference sequence). CDR3: CASSLALGLFGSYNEQFF. DNA of the CDR3: TGTGCCAGCAGCTTGGCCTTAGGTTTATTCGGCTCCTACAATGAGCAGTTCTTC.

In this sample, this clonotype turned up a few times. The chain has TRBV2 and TRBJ2-5, with TRBD2 as a possible D gene (6 bases). Germline values: CDR1 SNHLY, CDR2 FYNNEI. The CDR3 sequence is 15 residues long. V was shortened by 4 bases and J by 4 bases, with 16 bases between the two germline ends. CDR3 residues: CASSVRRLARETQYF. The CDR3 DNA reads as TGTGCCAGCAGTGTCCGGCGGCTAGCGAGAGAGACCCAGTACTTC. The entire variable domain, with the rest obtained from reference TRBV2 and TRBJ2-5, is as follows: EPEVTQTPSHQVTQMGQEVILRCVPISNHLYFYWYRQILGQKVEFLVSFYNNEISEKSEIFDDQFSVERPDGSNFTLKIRSTKLEDSAMYFCASSVRRLARETQYFGPGTRLLVL.

This clonotype was counted a few times. The chain has TRBV7-9 and TRBJ2-5; unclear D gene. The CDR3 is 13 amino acids. Germline assignment: CDR1 SEHNR and CDR2 FQNEAQ (reference sequence). Trimming stripped 7 bases from V and 0 bases from J, with 9 bases between. This chain's CDR3 is CASTRDNQETQYF. CDR3 nucleotide sequence: TGTGCCAGCACCCGCGACAACCAAGAGACCCAGTACTTC. The full variable domain, with the rest looked up from reference TRBV7-9 and TRBJ2-5, is DTGVSQNPRHKITKRGQNVTFRCDPISEHNRLYWYRQTLGQGPEFLTYFQNEAQLEKSRLLSDRFSAERPKGSFSTLEIQRTEQGDSAMYLCASTRDNQETQYFGPGTRLLVL.

The chain recombines TRBV11-2 with TRBJ1-5; D gene unclear. CDR1 and CDR2 from the germline V gene are SGHAT and FQNNGV. The CDR3 sequence is 16 residues long. The V and J ends lost 0 bases and 6 bases respectively, with 15 bases between them. This chain's CDR3 is CASSLDGPGSGQPQHF. The CDR3 DNA reads as TGTGCCAGCAGCTTAGACGGCCCGGGATCAGGTCAGCCCCAGCATTTT.

The rearrangement joins TRBV5-6 to TRBJ2-2; D is ambiguous. V lost 6 bases and J 4 bases, leaving 13 bases between the germline ends. The V gene's germline CDR1 is SGHDT and CDR2 YYEEEE. CDR3 length: 14 residues. This CDR3 reads CASTWVSVTGELFF. The DNA for the CDR3 is TGTGCCAGCACCTGGGTGTCAGTCACCGGGGAGCTGTTTTTT.

This clonotype came up a few times. The chain joins TRBV3-1 to TRBJ2-7, with 7 bases fitting TRBD1. Germline V lookup: CDR1 LGHDT, CDR2 YNNKEL (reference sequence). This CDR3 region has 15 residues. Losses at the gene ends were 3 bases for V and 6 bases for J; bases not matched to a gene: 11. CDR3 nucleotide sequence: TGTGCCAGCAGCCAGACAACAGGGGCCCTTGGCGAGCAGTACTTC. Protein product: CASSQTTGALGEQYF.

This sequence joins TRBV6-6 and TRBJ2-1, with 14 nucleotides matching TRBD2. This CDR3 region has 16 residues. Germline-derived CDR1 and CDR2 are MNHNY and SVGAGI (reference sequence). J lost 7 bases, V lost 6 bases, and 8 bases had no gene match. For the CDR3, the DNA is TGTGCCAGCAGCGGACTAGCGGGGGGCCAGGTAAATGAGCAGTTCTTC. This gives the protein CASSGLAGGQVNEQFF.

The chain recombines TRBV7-2 with TRBJ1-4, with TRBD1 matching 8 bases. This CDR3 region has 14 residues. V shed 3 bases and J 5 bases; nucleotides not matched to a gene: 2. The germline V gene has CDR1 SGHTA and CDR2 FQGNSA. CDR3 region: CASSFTGGNEKLFF. Here the CDR3 DNA reads TGTGCCAGCAGCTTCACAGGGGGAAATGAAAAACTGTTTTTT. The full variable domain, with the rest looked up from reference TRBV7-2 and TRBJ1-4, is GAGVSQSPSNKVTEKGKDVELRCDPISGHTALYWYRQSLGQGLEFLIYFQGNSAPDKSGLPSDRFSAERTGGSVSTLTIQRTQQEDSAVYLCASSFTGGNEKLFFGSGTQLSVL.

The rearrangement joins TRBV18 to TRBJ2-3; perhaps TRBD2 as D (6 bases). Germline CDR1 reads KGHSH; CDR2 reads LQKENI. The V gene lost 4 bases and the J gene lost 6 bases, with 20 bases spanning the gap. This CDR3 region has 16 residues. The CDR3: CASSRGLGTLLDTQYF. The CDR3 bases are TGTGCCAGCTCACGAGGTTTAGGGACTCTCCTGGATACGCAGTATTTT.

This clonotype was counted ten times or more. This chain joins TRBV6-2 or TRBV6-3 and TRBJ1-5, with D perhaps TRBD1 (5 bases). This CDR3 comprises 13 residues. The germline V gene has CDR1 MNHEY and CDR2 SVGEGT. Trimming left V 8 bases short and J 6 bases short, with 14 bases between. CDR3 region: CASGTPHSQPQHF. In nucleotides, the CDR3 is TGTGCCAGCGGGACGCCGCACAGTCAGCCCCAGCATTTT.

The gene calls are TRBV11-2 and TRBJ1-2; D is possibly TRBD1 (5 bases). Germline CDR1 and CDR2: SGHAT and FQNNGV. This CDR3 contains 16 residues. Trimming cost V 6 bases and J 2 bases, with 19 bases left between them. The CDR3 DNA is TGTGCCAGCAGAAAGACCAGGGCTGGTTTGAACTATGGCTACACCTTC. Protein sequence: CASRKTRAGLNYGYTF. The full variable domain, with the rest looked up from reference TRBV11-2 and TRBJ1-2, is EAGVAQSPRYKIIEKRQSVAFWCNPISGHATLYWYQQILGQGPKLLIQFQNNGVVDDSQLPKDRFSAERLKGVDSTLKIQPAKLEDSAVYLCASRKTRAGLNYGYTFGSGTRLTVV.

This clonotype turned up a few times. This rearrangement joins TRBV6-5 to TRBJ2-1; TRBD1 agrees at 7 bases. V shed 5 bases and J 7 bases; nucleotides not matched to a gene: 8. The CDR3 extends over 14 amino acids. CDR1 is MNHEY, CDR2 SVGAGI, per germline. The CDR3 nucleotides are TGTGCCAGCAGTAGACAGGGCCTGTGGAATGAGCAGTTCTTC. Encoded protein: CASSRQGLWNEQFF.

In its sample, this clonotype was seen a few times. The chain uses TRBV18 and TRBJ2-5, with D perhaps given as TRBD1 or TRBD2 (6 bases each). The length of the CDR3 is 14 residues. Trimming took 3 bases from V and 7 from J, leaving 15 bases between them. The germline CDR1 and CDR2 sequences are KGHSH and LQKENI. The CDR3 loop is CASSPGNREVTQYF. The CDR3 nucleotides read TGTGCCAGCTCACCTGGTAACAGGGAGGTGACCCAGTACTTC.

For the CDR3, the DNA is TGTGCCAGCACCACCCGCCAGGGCAGGGGAAACACCATATATTTT. Its protein product is CASTTRQGRGNTIYF. This chain joins TRBV28 and TRBJ1-3; weak D call: TRBD1 (5 bases). Per the germline V gene, CDR1 is MDHEN and CDR2 is SYDVKM. There are 15 residues in the CDR3. Trimming left V 7 bases short and J 4 bases short, with 17 bases between.

This clonotype was observed a few times. This chain connects TRBV20-1 to TRBJ2-7, with D perhaps TRBD2 (6 bases). Germline V gives CDR1 DFQATT, CDR2 SNEGSKA (reference sequence). V dropped 8 bases and J dropped 2 bases, with 10 bases sitting between them. The CDR3 consists of 11 residues. This chain's CDR3 is CSPEGTYEQYV. Written as DNA, the CDR3 is TGCAGTCCGGAGGGAACCTACGAGCAGTACGTC.

This clonotype showed up just a few times. The J gene is TRBJ2-1, the V gene TRBV4-2; 11 bases align to TRBD2. Germline values: CDR1 LGHNA, CDR2 YNFKEQ. CDR3 length: 19 amino acids. The trim removed 1 base at V and 2 bases at J, leaving 10 bases unmatched. CDR3 sequence reads: CASSQVGLAGGVTYNEQFF. The CDR3 nucleotides are TGTGCCAGCAGCCAAGTCGGTCTAGCGGGGGGAGTTACCTACAATGAGCAGTTCTTC.